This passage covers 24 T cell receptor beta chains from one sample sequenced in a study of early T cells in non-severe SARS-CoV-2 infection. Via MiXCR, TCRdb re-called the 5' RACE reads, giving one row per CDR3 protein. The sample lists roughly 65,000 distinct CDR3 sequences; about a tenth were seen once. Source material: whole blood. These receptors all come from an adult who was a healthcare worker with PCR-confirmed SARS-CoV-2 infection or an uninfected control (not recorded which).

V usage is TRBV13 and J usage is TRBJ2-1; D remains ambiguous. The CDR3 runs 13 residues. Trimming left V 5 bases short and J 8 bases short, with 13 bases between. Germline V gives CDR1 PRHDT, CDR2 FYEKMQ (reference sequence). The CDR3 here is CASSRLSGHEQFF. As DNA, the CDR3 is TGTGCCAGCAGCCGCCTGTCTGGTCATGAGCAGTTCTTC.

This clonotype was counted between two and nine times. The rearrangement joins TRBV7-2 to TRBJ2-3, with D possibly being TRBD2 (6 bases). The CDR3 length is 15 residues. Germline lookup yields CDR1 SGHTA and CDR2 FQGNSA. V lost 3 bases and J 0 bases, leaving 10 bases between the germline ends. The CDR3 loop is CASSFGGLSTDTQYF. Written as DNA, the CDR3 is TGTGCCAGCAGCTTTGGAGGGCTGAGCACAGATACGCAGTATTTT.

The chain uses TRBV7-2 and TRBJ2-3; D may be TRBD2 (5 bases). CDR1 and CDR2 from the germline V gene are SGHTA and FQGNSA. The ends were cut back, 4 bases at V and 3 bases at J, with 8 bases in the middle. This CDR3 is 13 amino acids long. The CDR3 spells CASSSAVTDTQYF. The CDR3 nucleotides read TGTGCCAGCAGCTCAGCGGTGACAGATACGCAGTATTTT.

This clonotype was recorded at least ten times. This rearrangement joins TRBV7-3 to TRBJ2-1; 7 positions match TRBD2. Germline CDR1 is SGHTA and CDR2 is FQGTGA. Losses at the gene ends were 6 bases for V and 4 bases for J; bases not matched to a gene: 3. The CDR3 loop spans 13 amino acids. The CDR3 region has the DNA TGTGCCAGCAGTGGGGACTATTACAATGAGCAGTTCTTC. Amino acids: CASSGDYYNEQFF.

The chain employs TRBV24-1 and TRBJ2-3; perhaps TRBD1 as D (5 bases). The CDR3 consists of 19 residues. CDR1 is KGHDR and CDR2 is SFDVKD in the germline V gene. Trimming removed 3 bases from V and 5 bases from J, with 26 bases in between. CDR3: CATSDPRTRGFPLGDTQYF. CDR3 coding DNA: TGTGCCACCAGTGATCCACGGACAAGGGGATTCCCATTAGGAGATACGCAGTATTTT.

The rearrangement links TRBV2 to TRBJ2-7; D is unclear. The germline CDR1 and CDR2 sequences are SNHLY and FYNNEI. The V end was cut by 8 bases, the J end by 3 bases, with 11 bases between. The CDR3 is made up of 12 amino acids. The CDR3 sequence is CASLGLNYEQYF. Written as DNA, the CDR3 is TGTGCCAGCCTAGGGCTGAACTACGAGCAGTACTTC. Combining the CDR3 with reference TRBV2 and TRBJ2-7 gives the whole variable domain EPEVTQTPSHQVTQMGQEVILRCVPISNHLYFYWYRQILGQKVEFLVSFYNNEISEKSEIFDDQFSVERPDGSNFTLKIRSTKLEDSAMYFCASLGLNYEQYFGPGTRLTVT.

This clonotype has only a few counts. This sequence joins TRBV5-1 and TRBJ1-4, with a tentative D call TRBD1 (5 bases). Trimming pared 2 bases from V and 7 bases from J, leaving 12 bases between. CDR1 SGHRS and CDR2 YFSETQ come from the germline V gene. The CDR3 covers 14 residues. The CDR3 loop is CASSFGDSSEKLFF. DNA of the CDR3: TGCGCCAGCAGCTTCGGGGACTCGAGTGAAAAACTGTTTTTT.

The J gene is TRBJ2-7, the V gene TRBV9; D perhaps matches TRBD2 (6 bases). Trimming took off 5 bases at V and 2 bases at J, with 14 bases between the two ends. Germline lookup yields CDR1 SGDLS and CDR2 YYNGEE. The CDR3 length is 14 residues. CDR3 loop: CASSLGGGTYEQYF. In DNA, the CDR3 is TGTGCCAGCAGTCTAGGAGGCGGGACCTACGAGCAGTACTTC.

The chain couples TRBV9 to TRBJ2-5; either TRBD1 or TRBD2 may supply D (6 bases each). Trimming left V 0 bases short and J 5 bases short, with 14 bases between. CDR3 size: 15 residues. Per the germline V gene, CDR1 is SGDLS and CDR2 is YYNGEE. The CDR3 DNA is TGTGCCAGCAGCGTAGAACCGGGGGCGTCGGAGACCCAGTACTTC. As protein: CASSVEPGASETQYF.

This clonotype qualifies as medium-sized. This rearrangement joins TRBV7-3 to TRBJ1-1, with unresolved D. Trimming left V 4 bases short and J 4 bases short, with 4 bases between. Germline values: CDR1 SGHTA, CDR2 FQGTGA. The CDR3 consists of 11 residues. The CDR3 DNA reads TGTGCCAGCAGCTCGGGCACTGAAGCTTTCTTT. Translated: CASSSGTEAFF.

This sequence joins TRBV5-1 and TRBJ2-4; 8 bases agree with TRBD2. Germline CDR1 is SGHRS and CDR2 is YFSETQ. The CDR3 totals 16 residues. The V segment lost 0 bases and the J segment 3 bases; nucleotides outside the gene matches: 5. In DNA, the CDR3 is TGCGCCAGCAGCTTGGGACTAGCGCGTGACAAAAACATTCAGTACTTC. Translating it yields CASSLGLARDKNIQYF. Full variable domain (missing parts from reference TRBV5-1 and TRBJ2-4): KAGVTQTPRYLIKTRGQQVTLSCSPISGHRSVSWYQQTPGQGLQFLFEYFSETQRNKGNFPGRFSGRQFSNSRSEMNVSTLELGDSALYLCASSLGLARDKNIQYFGAGTRLSVL.

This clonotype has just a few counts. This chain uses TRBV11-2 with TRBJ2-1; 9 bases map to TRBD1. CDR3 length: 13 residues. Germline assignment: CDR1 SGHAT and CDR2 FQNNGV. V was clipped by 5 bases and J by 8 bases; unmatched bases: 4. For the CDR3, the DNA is TGTGCCAGCAGCATCCGGACAGGGGATGAGCAGTTCTTC. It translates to CASSIRTGDEQFF. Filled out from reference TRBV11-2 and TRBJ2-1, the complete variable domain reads EAGVAQSPRYKIIEKRQSVAFWCNPISGHATLYWYQQILGQGPKLLIQFQNNGVVDDSQLPKDRFSAERLKGVDSTLKIQPAKLEDSAVYLCASSIRTGDEQFFGPGTRLTVL.

For the CDR3, the DNA is TGTGCCAGCAGTGGACAGGGACCCGAGCAGTACTTC. Translation: CASSGQGPEQYF. This chain joins TRBV28 and TRBJ2-7; 8 positions agree with TRBD1. Germline-derived CDR1 and CDR2 are MDHEN and SYDVKM. The trim removed 5 bases at V and 6 bases at J, leaving 3 bases unmatched. This CDR3 contains 12 residues. The full variable domain, with the rest looked up from reference TRBV28 and TRBJ2-7, is DVKVTQSSRYLVKRTGEKVFLECVQDMDHENMFWYRQDPGLGLRLIYFSYDVKMKEKGDIPEGYSVSREKKERFSLILESASTNQTSMYLCASSGQGPEQYFGPGTRLTVT.

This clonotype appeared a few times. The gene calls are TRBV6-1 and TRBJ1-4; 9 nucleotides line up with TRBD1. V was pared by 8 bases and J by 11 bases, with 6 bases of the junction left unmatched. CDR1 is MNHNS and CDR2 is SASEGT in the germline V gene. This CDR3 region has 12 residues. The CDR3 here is CASAGTGLKLFF. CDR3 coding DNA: TGTGCCAGCGCCGGGACAGGGTTGAAACTGTTTTTT.

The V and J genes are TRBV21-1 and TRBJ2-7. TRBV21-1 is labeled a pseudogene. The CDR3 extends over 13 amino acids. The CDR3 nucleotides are TGTGCCAGCAGCAAAAGAGTCGCCTACGAGCAGTACTTC. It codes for CASSKRVAYEQYF.

CDR3 DNA sequence: TGTGCCAGCAGTGGTGCGGGACGACACGAGCAGTACTTC. Translated: CASSGAGRHEQYF. The V gene is TRBV28, the J gene TRBJ2-7; weak D call: TRBD2 (6 bases). The CDR3 contains 13 residues. Trimming shortened V by 5 bases and J by 5 bases, and 13 bases separated the two germline ends. Germline V gene sequence: CDR1 MDHEN, CDR2 SYDVKM.

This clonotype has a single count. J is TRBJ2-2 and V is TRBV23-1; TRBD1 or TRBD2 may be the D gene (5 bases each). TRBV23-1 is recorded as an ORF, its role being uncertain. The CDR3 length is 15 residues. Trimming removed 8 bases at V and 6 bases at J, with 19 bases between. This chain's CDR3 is CASCPGDRRAGELFF. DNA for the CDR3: TGCGCCAGCTGTCCCGGGGACCGACGGGCCGGGGAGCTGTTTTTT.

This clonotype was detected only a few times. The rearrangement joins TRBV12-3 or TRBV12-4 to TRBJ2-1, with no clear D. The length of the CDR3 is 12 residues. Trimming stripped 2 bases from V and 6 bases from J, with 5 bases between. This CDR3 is CASSLQTNEQFF. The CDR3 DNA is TGTGCCAGCAGTTTACAGACCAATGAGCAGTTCTTC.

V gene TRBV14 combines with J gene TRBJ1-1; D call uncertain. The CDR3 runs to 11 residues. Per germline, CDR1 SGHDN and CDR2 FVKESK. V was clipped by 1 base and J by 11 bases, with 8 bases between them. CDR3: CASSQGKRAFF. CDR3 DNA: TGTGCCAGCAGCCAAGGGAAACGGGCTTTCTTT.

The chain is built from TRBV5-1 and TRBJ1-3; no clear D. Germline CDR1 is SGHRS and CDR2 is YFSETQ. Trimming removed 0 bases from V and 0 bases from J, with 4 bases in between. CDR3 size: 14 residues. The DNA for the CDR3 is TGCGCCAGCAGCTTGGAGTCCTCTGGAAACACCATATATTTT. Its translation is CASSLESSGNTIYF. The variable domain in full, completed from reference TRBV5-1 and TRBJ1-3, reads KAGVTQTPRYLIKTRGQQVTLSCSPISGHRSVSWYQQTPGQGLQFLFEYFSETQRNKGNFPGRFSGRQFSNSRSEMNVSTLELGDSALYLCASSLESSGNTIYFGEGSWLTVV.

The CDR3 region is CAISGTGYTGELFF. The CDR3 nucleotides read TGTGCCATCAGTGGGACAGGCTACACCGGGGAGCTGTTTTTT. The rearrangement links TRBV10-3 to TRBJ2-2, with TRBD1 matching over 7 bases. The V gene's germline CDR1 is ENHRY and CDR2 SYGVKD. The CDR3 has 14 amino acids. V lost 4 bases and J lost 3; bases outside the gene matches: 2.

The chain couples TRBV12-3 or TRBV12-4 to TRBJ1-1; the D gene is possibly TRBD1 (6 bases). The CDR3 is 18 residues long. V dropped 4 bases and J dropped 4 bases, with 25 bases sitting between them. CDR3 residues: CASSSRYFVIQGGTEAFF. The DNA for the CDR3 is TGTGCCAGCAGTTCCCGATATTTTGTCATACAGGGTGGCACTGAAGCTTTCTTT.

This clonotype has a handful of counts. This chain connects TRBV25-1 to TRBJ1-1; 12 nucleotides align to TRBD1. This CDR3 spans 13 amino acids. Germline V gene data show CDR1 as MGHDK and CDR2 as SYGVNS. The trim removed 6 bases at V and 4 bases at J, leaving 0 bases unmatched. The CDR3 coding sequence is TGTGCCAGCAGGGGACAGGGGGCCACTGAAGCTTTCTTT. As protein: CASRGQGATEAFF. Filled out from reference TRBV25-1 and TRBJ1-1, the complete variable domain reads EADIYQTPRYLVIGTGKKITLECSQTMGHDKMYWYQQDPGMELHLIHYSYGVNSTEKGDLSSESTVSRIRTEHFPLTLESARPSHTSQYLCASRGQGATEAFFGQGTRLTVV.

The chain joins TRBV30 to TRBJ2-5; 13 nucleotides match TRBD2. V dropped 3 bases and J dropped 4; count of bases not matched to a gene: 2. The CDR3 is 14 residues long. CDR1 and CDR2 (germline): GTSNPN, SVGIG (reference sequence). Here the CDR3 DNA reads TGTGCCTGGAGACTAGCGGGAGGGCGAGAGACCCAGTACTTC. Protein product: CAWRLAGGRETQYF.